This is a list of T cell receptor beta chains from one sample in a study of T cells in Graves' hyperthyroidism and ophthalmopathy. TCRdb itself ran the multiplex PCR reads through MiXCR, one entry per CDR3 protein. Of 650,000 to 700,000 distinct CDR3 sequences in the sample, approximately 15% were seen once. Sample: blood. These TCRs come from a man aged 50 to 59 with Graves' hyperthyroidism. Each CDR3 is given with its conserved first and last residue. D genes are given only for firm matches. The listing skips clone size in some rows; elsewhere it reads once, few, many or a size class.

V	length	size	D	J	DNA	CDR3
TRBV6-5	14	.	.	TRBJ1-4	TGTGCCAGCAGTTACGGGACCCACAATGAAAAACTGTTTTTT	CASSYGTHNEKLFF
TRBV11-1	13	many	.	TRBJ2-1	TGTGCCAGCAGCTTCAGGGGAGGCCATGAGCAGTTCTTC	CASSFRGGHEQFF
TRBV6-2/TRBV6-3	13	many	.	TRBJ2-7	TGTGCCAGCAGTTACTCGAGCTCCTACGAGCAGTACTTC	CASSYSSSYEQYF
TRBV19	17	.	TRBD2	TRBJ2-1	TGTGCCAGTAGTATTTTAGCGGGAGGGCCCTACTACAATGAGCAGTTCTTC	CASSILAGGPYYNEQFF
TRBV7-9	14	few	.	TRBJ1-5	TGTGCCAGCAGCTTAGCGGCAGGGGCCCAGCCCCAGCATTTT	CASSLAAGAQPQHF
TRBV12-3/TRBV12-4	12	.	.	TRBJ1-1	TGTGCCAGCAGTTTAATCAGGGGTGAAGCTTTCTTT	CASSLIRGEAFF
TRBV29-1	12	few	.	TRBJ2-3	TGCAGCGTTTGTAGTGGGCCGGATACGCAGTATTTT	CSVCSGPDTQYF
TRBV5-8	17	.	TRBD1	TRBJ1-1	TGTGCCAGCAGCGTCATGGTCTGGGGACAGGGGCCGAGACGCGCTTTCTTT	CASSVMVWGQGPRRAFF
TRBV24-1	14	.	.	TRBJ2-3	TGTGCCACCAGTGTCGACAGGAACACAGATACGCAGTATTTT	CATSVDRNTDTQYF
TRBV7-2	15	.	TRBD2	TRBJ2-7	TGTGCCAGCAGCCAGCTAGCGGGAGGGGCCTACGAGCAGTACTTC	CASSQLAGGAYEQYF
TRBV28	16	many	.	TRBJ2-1	TGTGCCAGCAGTTCCGACTACCCGAGCTCCTACAATGAGCAGTTCTTC	CASSSDYPSSYNEQFF
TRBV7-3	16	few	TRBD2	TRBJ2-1	TGTGCCAGCAGCCCGTTTGTAGCGGGAGGCAGGAATGAGCAGTTCTTC	CASSPFVAGGRNEQFF
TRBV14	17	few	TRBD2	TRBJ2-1	TGTGCCAGCAGCCAAGATCTACTAGCGGGAGGATTTTATGAGCAGTTCTTC	CASSQDLLAGGFYEQFF
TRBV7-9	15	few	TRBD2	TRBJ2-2	TGTGCCAGCAGGACTAGCGGGCTGAACACCGGGGAGCTGTTTTTT	CASRTSGLNTGELFF
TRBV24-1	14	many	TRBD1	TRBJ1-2	TGTGCCACCAGTGATTTTGACAGGGACTATGGCTACACCTTC	CATSDFDRDYGYTF
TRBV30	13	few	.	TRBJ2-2	TGTGCCTGGCGACGACAGAACACCGGGGAGCTGTTTTTT	CAWRRQNTGELFF
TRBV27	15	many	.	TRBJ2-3	TGTGCCAGCAGTCACAGGGACTCTGTCACAGATACGCAGTATTTT	CASSHRDSVTDTQYF
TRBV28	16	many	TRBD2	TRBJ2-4	TGTGCCAGCAGTTTAGTGGTAGCGGGAGCCAAAAACATTCAGTACTTC	CASSLVVAGAKNIQYF
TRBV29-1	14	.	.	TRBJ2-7	TGCAGCGCTCAAGGTGGATGGGGGATATACGAGCAGTACTTC	CSAQGGWGIYEQYF
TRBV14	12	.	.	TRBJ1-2	TGTGCCAGCAGCCAAGACAGGGTCGGCTACACCTTC	CASSQDRVGYTF
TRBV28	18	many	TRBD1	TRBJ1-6	TGTGCCAGCAGTTCCATCCACTCGGGGACAGGGTCCCCTTCACCCCTCCACTTT	CASSSIHSGTGSPSPLHF
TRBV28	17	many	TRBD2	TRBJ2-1	TGTGCCAGCAGTTTCCCCTTATCGGGACTAGCGGGAATGGAGCAGTTCTTC	CASSFPLSGLAGMEQFF
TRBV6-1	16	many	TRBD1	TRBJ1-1	TGTGCCAGCAGACCCGGACAGGGGGCTGTCAGCACTGAAGCTTTCTTT	CASRPGQGAVSTEAFF
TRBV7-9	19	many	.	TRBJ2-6	TGTGCCAGCAGCTCCCCAAGGGGGGACAAAGTCTCTGGGGCCAACGTCCTGACTTTC	CASSSPRGDKVSGANVLTF
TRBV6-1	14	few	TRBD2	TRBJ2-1	TGTGCCAGTGCACCGCTAGCGGACCCCAATGAGCAGTTCTTC	CASAPLADPNEQFF
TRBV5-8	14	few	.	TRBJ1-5	TGTGCCAGCAGCTTGAGACAGGAAAATCAGCCCCAGCATTTT	CASSLRQENQPQHF
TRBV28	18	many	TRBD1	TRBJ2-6	TGTGCCAGCAGTCCCGGGACAGGGATTTACTCTGGGGCCAACGTCCTGACTTTC	CASSPGTGIYSGANVLTF
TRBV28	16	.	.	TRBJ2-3	TGTGCCAGCAGTTACCCGGACGCGACCAGCACAGATACGCAGTATTTT	CASSYPDATSTDTQYF
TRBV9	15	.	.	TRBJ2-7	TGTGCCAGCAGCGTAGAAGCCAGCTTAACCTACGAGCAGTACTTC	CASSVEASLTYEQYF
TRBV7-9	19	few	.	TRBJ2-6	TGTGCCAGCAGCTTTACACTCCGGGACACTGACTCTGGGGCCAACGTCCTGACTTTC	CASSFTLRDTDSGANVLTF
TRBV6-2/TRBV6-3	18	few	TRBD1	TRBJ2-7	TGTGCCAGCAGCCTTCTTGGTGGGGCAGGGGGAACCACCTACGAGCAGTACTTC	CASSLLGGAGGTTYEQYF
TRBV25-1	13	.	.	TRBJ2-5	TGTGCCAGCAGTGAACAAGGACAAGAGACCCAGTACTTC	CASSEQGQETQYF
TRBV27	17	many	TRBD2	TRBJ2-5	TGTGCCAGCAGTCTCCTCGGACTAGCGGGGCTACAAGAGACCCAGTACTTC	CASSLLGLAGLQETQYF
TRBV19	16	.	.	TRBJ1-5	TGTGCCAGTAGTGAAAAATGGGGGGATGGCAATCAGCCCCAGCATTTT	CASSEKWGDGNQPQHF
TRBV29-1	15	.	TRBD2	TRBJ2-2	TGCAGCGTTGTCGGCCTAGCGGGAAACACCGGGGAGCTGTTTTTT	CSVVGLAGNTGELFF
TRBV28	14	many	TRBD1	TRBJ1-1	TGTGCCAGCAGTCGGGGGGGACAGGGCACTGAAGCTTTCTTT	CASSRGGQGTEAFF
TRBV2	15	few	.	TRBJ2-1	TGTGCCAGCAAAGACCCCCCAGGCTCCTACAATGAGCAGTTCTTC	CASKDPPGSYNEQFF
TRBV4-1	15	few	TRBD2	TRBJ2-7	TGCGCCAGCAGCCAAGATGCGGGAGGGAGAAGCGAGCAGTACTTC	CASSQDAGGRSEQYF
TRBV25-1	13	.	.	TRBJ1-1	TGTGCCAGCAGTGAAGGGGCCCGCGCTGAAGCTTTCTTT	CASSEGARAEAFF